The clone carrying this TCR beta chain showed up many times. Its antigen is not known. The data derive from a study of cytomegalovirus exposure and HLA in healthy donors. Study results and limitations: Several of the most significant clusters appeared, in a later analysis, to be linked to common viral pathogens. Reportedly, a later analysis found an Asian-associated ancestry cluster had fewer N-insertions than the approximately 670-donor mean. In vitro checks showed that a few CMV-associated chains really do target CMV antigens.

Trimming left V 2 bases short and J 0 bases short, with 8 bases between. The CDR3 has 15 amino acids. The germline gives CDR1 ENHRY, CDR2 SYGVKD. Samples came from healthy bone marrow donors. In the PCR, 60 Vbeta and 13 Jbeta primers were used. The table came from immunoSEQ multiplex PCR; TCRdb's copy has only in-frame clones and leaves some out. Counted here are more than 95,000 clones, around 70% occurring once; the ten biggest clones make up roughly 1.3%. The receptor was derived from a middle-aged man in good health and CMV-seronegative. The sample taken for sequencing was PBMCs. This chain links TRBV10-3 with TRBJ1-3; no definite D call. This chain's CDR3 is CAISEGELSGNTIYF. The DNA of the CDR3 is TGTGCCATCAGTGAGGGGGAGCTCTCTGGAAACACCATATATTTT.